This TCR beta chain was captured by sequencing in a study of T cells in localized non-small cell lung cancer. Clones were sequenced by immunoSEQ multiplex PCR, and TCRdb holds only the in-frame ones, with some missing. The sample holds over 1,500 clones, roughly a quarter seen once. This CDR3 is 13 amino acids long. Germline loops: CDR1 LNHDA, CDR2 SQIVND (reference sequence). J was trimmed by 13 bases and V by 1 base; bases with no gene match: 5. In regard to this clone: Its antigen is still unknown.

General observations from the study: Clonality of T cells reached its maximum in uninvolved adjacent lung, surpassing tumor. Higher T cell density in the blood was associated with longer overall survival, whereas higher adjacent-lung clonality associated with shorter survival. Out of the top 100 tumor clones, a median approximately 50 were seen in adjacent lung.

This sequence originates from a man between 40 and 70 years old with stage I lung adenocarcinoma. The V and J genes are TRBV19 and TRBJ2-3; 10 bases match TRBD2. Sequenced here: lung tumor tissue, sampled before any cancer treatment. CDR3 sequence: CASSIAPGLAEYF. In nucleotides, the CDR3 is TGTGCCAGTAGTATAGCCCCTGGACTAGCGGAGTATTTT.